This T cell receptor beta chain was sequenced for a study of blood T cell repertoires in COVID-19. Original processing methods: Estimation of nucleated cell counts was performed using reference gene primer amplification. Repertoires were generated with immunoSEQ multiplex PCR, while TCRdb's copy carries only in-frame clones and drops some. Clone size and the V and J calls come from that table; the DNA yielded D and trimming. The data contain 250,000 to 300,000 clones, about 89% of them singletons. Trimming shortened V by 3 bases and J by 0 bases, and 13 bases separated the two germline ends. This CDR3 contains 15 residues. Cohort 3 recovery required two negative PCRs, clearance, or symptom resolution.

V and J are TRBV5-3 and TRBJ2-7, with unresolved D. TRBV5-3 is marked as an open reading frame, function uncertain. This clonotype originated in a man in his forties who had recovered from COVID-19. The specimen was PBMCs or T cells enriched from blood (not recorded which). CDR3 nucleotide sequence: TGTGCCAGAAGCTCCCTCGGGTCGGGCTCCTACGAGCAGTACTTC. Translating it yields CARSSLGSGSYEQYF.